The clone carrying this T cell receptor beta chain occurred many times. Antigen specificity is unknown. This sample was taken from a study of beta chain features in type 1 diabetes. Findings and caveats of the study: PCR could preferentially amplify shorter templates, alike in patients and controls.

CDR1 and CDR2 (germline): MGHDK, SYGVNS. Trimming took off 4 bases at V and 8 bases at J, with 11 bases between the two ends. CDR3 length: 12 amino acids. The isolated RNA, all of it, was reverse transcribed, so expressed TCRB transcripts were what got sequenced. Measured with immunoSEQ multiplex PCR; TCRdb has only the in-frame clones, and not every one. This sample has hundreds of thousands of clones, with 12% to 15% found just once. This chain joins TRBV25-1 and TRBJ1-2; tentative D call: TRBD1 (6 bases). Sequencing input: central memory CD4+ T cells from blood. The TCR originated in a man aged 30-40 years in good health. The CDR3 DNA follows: TGTGCCAGCAGTGTTGGGACATCCGGCTACACCTTC. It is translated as CASSVGTSGYTF.